This T cell receptor beta chain came from a study of T cell responses to AZD1222 COVID-19 vaccine. Study findings and constraints: Of spike-specific TCRs, nearly half reportedly target regions left unmutated in variants.

Generated by immunoSEQ multiplex PCR, the TCRdb table keeps only in-frame clones and is missing some. The sample includes 150,000 to 200,000 clones, under 95% of them seen just once. A word on this clone: The antigen is not known.

The germline V gene encodes CDR1 MDHEN and CDR2 SYDVKM. Trimming shortened V by 5 bases and J by 1 base, and 14 bases separated the two germline ends. The CDR3 sequence is 15 residues long. The chain has TRBV28 and TRBJ1-1; the D gene is possibly TRBD1 (6 bases). The sample consisted of peripheral blood, taken 28 days after the second AZD1222 dose. This clonotype was obtained from an adult who received the AZD1222 COVID-19 vaccine. The CDR3 DNA reads TGTGCCAGCAGTCCAGGGGACCTCCGGAACACTGAAGCTTTCTTT. It translates to CASSPGDLRNTEAFF.